This T cell receptor beta chain is from a study of blood T cell repertoires in COVID-19. Background on the study: The United States, Italy and Spain were the sources of the acute and convalescent COVID-19 samples. PBMCs, B-cell-depleted T cells, or T cells provided the cDNA or gDNA that made up the material.

The germline V gene encodes CDR1 ENHRY and CDR2 SYGVKD. This CDR3 spans 15 amino acids. V dropped 0 bases and J dropped 3 bases, with 11 bases sitting between them. Per the original data handling: Amplification with reference gene primers provided the estimates of nucleated cell counts. Assay: immunoSEQ multiplex PCR; the TCRdb copy retains only in-frame clones and omits some. The V and J calls and clone size were taken over from that table, and D and trimming were inferred from the DNA. Here the sample spans 250,000 to 350,000 clones, roughly 87% being singletons. This TCR was recovered from a woman aged 45 to 65 who had recovered from COVID-19. The chain couples TRBV10-3 to TRBJ1-1; D is undetermined. Sequenced input: peripheral blood. CDR3 DNA: TGTGCCATCAGTGAGTCGGGAGGGCCGTACACTGAAGCTTTCTTT. Amino acids: CAISESGGPYTEAFF.